This T cell receptor (beta chain) comes out of a study of human T cells and chemical hapten exposure. The sample holds a few counts of this clonotype. Stated time point: patch test 2, 6 weeks after DPC sensitization. Treatment given: therapeutic diphenylcyclopropenone sensitization with weekly scalp DPC. Alopecia patients, 18 to 70 years old and DPC-suitable, served as donors. Germline V lookup: CDR1 SEHNR, CDR2 FQNEAQ (reference sequence). The V end lost 5 bases, the J end lost 4 bases, and 11 bases lay between the germline ends. The CDR3 is made up of 14 amino acids. TCRdb reprocessed the RACE reads via MiXCR and lists one record per CDR3 protein. The table records about 350,000 distinct CDR3 sequences, just under 6.5% of them present only once.

The starting material was whole blood, obtained in connection with sensitization to the hapten diphenylcyclopropenone (DPC). The chain carries TRBV7-9 and TRBJ2-2; no clear D gene. This receptor was obtained from a woman between 18 and 29 years old with alopecia areata. Some clones in this sample may be carry-over from other donors' samples. In nucleotides, the CDR3 is TGTGCCAGCAGCCAACCGCTCGTCACCGGGGAGCTGTTTTTT. It is translated as CASSQPLVTGELFF.